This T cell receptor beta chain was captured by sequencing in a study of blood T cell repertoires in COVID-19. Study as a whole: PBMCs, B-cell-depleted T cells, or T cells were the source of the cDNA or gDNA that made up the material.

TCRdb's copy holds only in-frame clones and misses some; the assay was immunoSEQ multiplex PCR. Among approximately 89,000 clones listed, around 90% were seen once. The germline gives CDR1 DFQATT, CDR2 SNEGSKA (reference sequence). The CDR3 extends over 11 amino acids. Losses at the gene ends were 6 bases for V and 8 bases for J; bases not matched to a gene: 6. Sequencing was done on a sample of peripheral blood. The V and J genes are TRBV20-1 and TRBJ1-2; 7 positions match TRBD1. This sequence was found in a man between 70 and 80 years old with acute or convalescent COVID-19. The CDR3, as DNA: TGCAGTGCACAGGGGCCTGGAGGCTACACCTTC. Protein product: CSAQGPGGYTF.